This entry describes one TCR beta chain. The data were taken from a study of T cell responses to AZD1222 COVID-19 vaccine. Here immunoSEQ multiplex PCR was the method, and the copy in TCRdb shows in-frame clones only, minus some. The table has approximately 150,000 clones, roughly nine tenths seen once. The sequence was collected from an adult in good health. The source was peripheral blood, collected on day 0 of AZD1222 vaccination.

CDR3 in amino acids: CASSEPGASGTYEQYF. The CDR3, as DNA: TGTGCCAGCAGCGAACCTGGGGCCAGCGGAACCTACGAGCAGTACTTC. The rearrangement joins TRBV27 to TRBJ2-7, with D perhaps matching TRBD1 or TRBD2 (5 bases each). The V end was cut by 6 bases, the J end by 2 bases, with 20 bases between. This CDR3 has 16 residues. In germline, CDR1 is MNHEY, CDR2 SMNVEV (reference sequence).